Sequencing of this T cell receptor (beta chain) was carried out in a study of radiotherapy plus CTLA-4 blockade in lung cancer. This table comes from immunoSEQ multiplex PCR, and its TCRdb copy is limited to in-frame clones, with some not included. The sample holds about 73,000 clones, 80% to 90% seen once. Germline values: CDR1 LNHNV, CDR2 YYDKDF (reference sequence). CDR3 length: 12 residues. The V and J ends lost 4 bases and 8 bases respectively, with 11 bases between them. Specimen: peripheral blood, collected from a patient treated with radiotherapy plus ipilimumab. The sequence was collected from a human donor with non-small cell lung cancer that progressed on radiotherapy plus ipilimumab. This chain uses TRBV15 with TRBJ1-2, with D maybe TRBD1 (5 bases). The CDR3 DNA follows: TGTGCCACCAGCATTGAGGGGAAGGGCTACACCTTC. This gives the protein CATSIEGKGYTF.